This T cell receptor beta chain was recorded in a study of blood T cell repertoires in COVID-19. Background on the study: Italy, Spain and the United States were the sources of the convalescent and acute COVID-19 samples.

This clone was detected a few times. With V trimmed by 6 bases and J by 2 bases, 1 base remained unmatched. Per germline, CDR1 SNHLY and CDR2 FYNNEI. The CDR3 has 13 residues. Some clones are missing from TCRdb's copy, which holds only in-frame ones; the method was immunoSEQ multiplex PCR. The profile shows about 120,000 clones, around 83% of them singletons. The source of this sequence is a man between 70 and 80 years old with acute or convalescent COVID-19. The sequenced sample consisted of peripheral blood. The V call is TRBV2, the J call TRBJ1-2; 9 bases line up with TRBD1. The CDR3 loop reads CASRGQGNYGYTF. The CDR3 region has the DNA TGTGCCAGCAGAGGACAGGGGAACTATGGCTACACCTTC.